This section outlines one T cell receptor beta chain sequence together with its context. Its antigen is currently unknown. The sample is drawn from a study of T-cell memory formation after mild COVID-19. The germline gives CDR1 GTSNPN, CDR2 SVGIG (reference sequence). This CDR3 has 15 residues. Deletions cut 3 bases from V and 5 bases from J, with 19 bases between. It was 5'RACE with constant-segment primers that produced the TCR alpha and TCR beta cDNA libraries, which carried sample barcodes and UMIs. TCRdb reprocessed the 5' RACE reads with MiXCR, giving one entry per CDR3 protein. The sample has 450,000 or so distinct CDR3 sequences, around a quarter seen once; the top ten hold around an eighth. Study-level points and caveats: Some responding clones appeared in pre-infection memory, suggesting cross-reactive memory joined.

The TCR comes from an adult woman who had mild COVID-19 (a few samples of this study predate the infection). Cell type and time point are not known. The sequencing sample was made of PBMCs or a T cell subset sorted from them (not recorded which). This chain links TRBV30 with TRBJ2-5; D remains unclear. The CDR3 protein is CAWRRAAPTLETQYF. In nucleotides, the CDR3 is TGTGCCTGGAGAAGGGCGGCTCCAACCTTGGAGACCCAGTACTTC.